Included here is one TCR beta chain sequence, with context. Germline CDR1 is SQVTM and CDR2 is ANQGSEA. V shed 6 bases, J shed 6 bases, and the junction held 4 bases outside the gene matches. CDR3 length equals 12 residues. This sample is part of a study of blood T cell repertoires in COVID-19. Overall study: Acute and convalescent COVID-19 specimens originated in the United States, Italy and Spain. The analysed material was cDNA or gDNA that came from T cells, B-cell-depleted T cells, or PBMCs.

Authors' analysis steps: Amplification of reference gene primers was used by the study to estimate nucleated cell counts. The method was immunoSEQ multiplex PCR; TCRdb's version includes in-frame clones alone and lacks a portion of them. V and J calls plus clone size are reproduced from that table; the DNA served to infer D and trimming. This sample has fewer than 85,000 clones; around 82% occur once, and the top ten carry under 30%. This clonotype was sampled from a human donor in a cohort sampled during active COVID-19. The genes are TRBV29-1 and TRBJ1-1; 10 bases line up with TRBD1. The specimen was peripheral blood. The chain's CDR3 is CSVWDRGAEAFF. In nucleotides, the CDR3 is TGCAGCGTGTGGGACAGGGGCGCTGAAGCTTTCTTT.